This T cell receptor (beta chain) was identified in a study of post-analysis software for immune sequencing data. General observations from the study: In patients, five or six TRBV segments were more frequent than in controls, with TRBV5-6, TRBV5-1 and TRBV20-1 among them.

Libraries were made from TCR beta cDNA, and they carried unique molecular identifiers. TCRdb reanalysed the PCR reads using MiXCR and keeps one entry per CDR3 protein. The data hold 450,000 to 650,000 distinct CDR3 sequences, with 40% to 50% observed a single time. About this clonotype itself: Its specificity is not known.

The CDR3 totals 14 residues. V dropped 5 bases and J dropped 3 bases, with 11 bases sitting between them. Sample: blood. The chain has TRBV12-3 or TRBV12-4 and TRBJ2-1; unclear D gene. The sequence was obtained from a girl aged 10-17 years with multiple sclerosis. CDR3 sequence: CASSPSGLYNEQFF. The CDR3 DNA sequence: TGTGCCAGCAGTCCAAGTGGGCTCTACAATGAGCAGTTCTTC.